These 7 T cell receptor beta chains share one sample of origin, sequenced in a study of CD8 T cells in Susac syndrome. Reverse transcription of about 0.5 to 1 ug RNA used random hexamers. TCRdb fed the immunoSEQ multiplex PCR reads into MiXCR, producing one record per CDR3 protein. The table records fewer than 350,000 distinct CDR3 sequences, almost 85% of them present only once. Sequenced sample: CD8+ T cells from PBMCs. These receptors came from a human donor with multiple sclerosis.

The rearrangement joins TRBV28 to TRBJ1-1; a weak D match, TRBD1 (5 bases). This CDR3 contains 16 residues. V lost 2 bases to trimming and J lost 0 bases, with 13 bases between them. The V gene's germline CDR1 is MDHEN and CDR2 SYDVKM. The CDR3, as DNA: TGTGCCAGCAGTTTACGGGACGGCTACATGAACACTGAAGCTTTCTTT. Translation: CASSLRDGYMNTEAFF.

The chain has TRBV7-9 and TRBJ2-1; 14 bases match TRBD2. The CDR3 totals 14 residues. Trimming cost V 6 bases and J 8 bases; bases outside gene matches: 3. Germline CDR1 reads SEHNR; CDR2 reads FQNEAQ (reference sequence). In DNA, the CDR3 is TGTGCCAGCAGTGGGACTAGCGGGAGTCATGAGCAGTTCTTC. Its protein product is CASSGTSGSHEQFF.

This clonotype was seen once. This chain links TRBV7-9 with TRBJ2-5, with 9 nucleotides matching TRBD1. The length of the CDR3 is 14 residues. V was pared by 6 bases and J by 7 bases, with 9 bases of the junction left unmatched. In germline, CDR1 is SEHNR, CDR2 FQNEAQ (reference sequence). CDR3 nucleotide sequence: TGTGCCAGCAGACCGACAGGGGGGCGAGGGACCCAGTACTTC. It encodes CASRPTGGRGTQYF.

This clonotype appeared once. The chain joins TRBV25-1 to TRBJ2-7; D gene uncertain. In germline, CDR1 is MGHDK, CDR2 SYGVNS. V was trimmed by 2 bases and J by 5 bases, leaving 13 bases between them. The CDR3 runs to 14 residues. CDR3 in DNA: TGTGCCAGCAGTGAACCTTTTTGGAGTGACGAGCAGTACTTC. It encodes CASSEPFWSDEQYF.

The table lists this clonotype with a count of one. CDR3 region: CASSQGVSRTSGRSEQYF. The CDR3 bases are TGTGCCAGCAGCCAAGGGGTATCGCGGACTAGCGGGAGATCCGAGCAGTACTTC. The rearrangement uses TRBV4-2 and TRBJ2-7, with 13 bases fitting TRBD2. V was pared by 1 base and J by 6 bases, with 12 bases of the junction left unmatched. Germline V gene sequence: CDR1 LGHNA, CDR2 YNFKEQ. This CDR3 is 18 amino acids long.

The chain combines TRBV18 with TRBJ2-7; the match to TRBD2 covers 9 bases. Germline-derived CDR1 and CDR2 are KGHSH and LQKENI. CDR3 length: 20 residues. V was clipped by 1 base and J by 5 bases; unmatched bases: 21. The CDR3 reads CASSPLPPLAGPSPFDEQYF. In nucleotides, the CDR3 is TGTGCCAGCTCACCACTCCCCCCACTAGCGGGTCCCAGCCCCTTCGACGAGCAGTACTTC.

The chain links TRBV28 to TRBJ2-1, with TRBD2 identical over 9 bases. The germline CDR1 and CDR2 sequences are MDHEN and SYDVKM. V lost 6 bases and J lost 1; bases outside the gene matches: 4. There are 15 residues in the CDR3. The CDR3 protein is CASRPTSGSYNEQFF. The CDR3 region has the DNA TGTGCCAGCAGACCAACTAGCGGGTCCTACAATGAGCAGTTCTTC.